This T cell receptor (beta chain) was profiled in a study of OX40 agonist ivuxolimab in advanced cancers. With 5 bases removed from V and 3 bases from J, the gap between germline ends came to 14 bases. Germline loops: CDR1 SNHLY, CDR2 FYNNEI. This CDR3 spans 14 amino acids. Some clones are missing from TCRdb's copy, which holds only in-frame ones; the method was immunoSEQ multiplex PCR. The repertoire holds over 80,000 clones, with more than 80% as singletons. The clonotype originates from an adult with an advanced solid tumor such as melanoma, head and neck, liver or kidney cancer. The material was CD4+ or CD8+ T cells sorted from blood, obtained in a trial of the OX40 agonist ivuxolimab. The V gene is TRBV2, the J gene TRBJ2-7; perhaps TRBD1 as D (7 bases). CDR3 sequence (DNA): TGTGCCAGCAGTTGGCAGGGGGGAAACTACGAGCAGTACTTC. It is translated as CASSWQGGNYEQYF.